The rows below give T cell receptor beta chains drawn from one sample of a study of human T cells and chemical hapten exposure. TCRdb reprocessed the RACE reads via MiXCR and lists one record per CDR3 protein. Here the sample spans nearly 350,000 distinct CDR3 sequences, around 6.9% being singletons. The sequenced sample was whole blood, obtained in connection with sensitization to the hapten diphenylcyclopropenone (DPC). Receptors were obtained from a woman aged 18-29 years with alopecia areata. Some clones in this sample may be carry-over from other donors' samples. Both conserved end residues are part of each CDR3. The D gene is left open where the match is weak. Not all rows give a size; the values are once, few, many and, for expanded clones, a class.

TRBJ2-5,TRBV6-5,TRBD1,NA,CASSGQGPGLAETQYF,TGTGCCAGCAGTGGACAGGGACCGGGCCTTGCGGAGACCCAGTACTTC
TRBJ1-4,TRBV9,NA,few,CASSVGQSPKKLFF,TGTGCCAGCAGCGTAGGACAAAGTCCTAAAAAACTGTTTTTT
TRBJ2-3,TRBV2,NA,many,CASSQRLSTDTQYF,TGTGCCAGCAGTCAGCGCCTGAGCACAGATACGCAGTATTTT
TRBJ2-3,TRBV9,NA,NA,CASSVAGREDTQYF,TGTGCCAGCAGCGTAGCTGGTAGGGAAGATACGCAGTATTTT
TRBJ2-7,TRBV6-2/TRBV6-3,NA,many,CASSSSAQGRGEQYF,NA
TRBJ1-2,TRBV7-2,NA,once,CASSHRVSYGYTF,TGTGCCAGCAGCCACAGGGTCTCCTATGGCTACACCTTC
TRBJ2-3,TRBV25-1,TRBD2,many,CASTRGLDTQYF,TGTGCCAGCACGCGGGGGTTAGATACGCAGTATTTT
TRBJ2-7,TRBV4-3,NA,NA,CASSQDPPGGGGEQYF,TGCGCCAGCAGCCAAGATCCCCCAGGGGGAGGAGGCGAGCAGTACTTC
TRBJ1-5,TRBV20-1,NA,few,CSAGGQHF,TGCAGTGCTGGCGGCCAGCATTTT
TRBJ2-7,TRBV12-3/TRBV12-4,TRBD2,NA,CASSSGGREGLYEQYF,TGTGCCAGCAGTTCCGGGGGCCGGGAGGGTTTGTACGAGCAGTACTTC
TRBJ2-7,TRBV9,NA,many,CASSADLFSEYEQYF,TGTGCCAGCAGCGCCGATTTGTTCAGCGAATACGAGCAGTACTTC
TRBJ2-3,TRBV15,NA,many,CATSRESSLTDTQYF,TGTGCCACCAGCAGAGAAAGCTCCCTCACAGATACGCAGTATTTT
TRBJ1-1,TRBV7-2,NA,few,CASSSILNTEAFF,TGTGCCAGCAGCTCGATCCTGAACACTGAAGCTTTCTTT
TRBJ2-1,TRBV29-1,NA,NA,CSVEVGRRNEQFF,TGCAGCGTTGAAGTCGGGCGGCGGAATGAGCAGTTCTTC
TRBJ2-3,TRBV12-3/TRBV12-4,NA,many,CASSLLGVQDTQYF,TGTGCCAGCAGTTTATTAGGGGTCCAGGATACGCAGTATTTT
TRBJ2-5,TRBV7-6,TRBD2,NA,CASSSWEGRETQYF,TGTGCCAGCAGCTCTTGGGAGGGGCGAGAGACCCAGTACTTC
TRBJ2-1,TRBV15,NA,few,CATRGLNEQFF,TGTGCCACCAGAGGGTTGAATGAGCAGTTCTTC
TRBJ1-2,TRBV2,NA,NA,CASSEGGSLYGYTF,TGTGCCAGCAGTGAAGGCGGTTCGCTCTATGGCTACACCTTC
TRBJ1-3,TRBV29-1,NA,many,CSVRREAGNTIYF,TGCAGCGTTCGAAGGGAAGCTGGAAACACCATATATTTT
TRBJ1-6,TRBV20-1,NA,NA,CSASSGSDYNSPLHF,TGCAGTGCTAGTTCGGGCAGTGACTATAATTCACCCCTCCACTTT
TRBJ2-4,TRBV28,NA,few,CASRSAKNIQYF,TGTGCCAGCAGGAGTGCCAAAAACATTCAGTACTTC
TRBJ1-1,TRBV15,NA,NA,CATSRVGPAAEAFF,TGTGCCACCAGCAGAGTGGGCCCAGCGGCTGAAGCTTTCTTT
TRBJ2-1,TRBV5-4,TRBD2,NA,CASSSSSGGAYNEQFF,TGTGCCAGCAGCTCCTCTAGCGGGGGGGCCTACAATGAGCAGTTCTTC
TRBJ2-2,TRBV24-1,NA,few,CATSGGNTGELFF,TGTGCCACCAGTGGAGGGAACACCGGGGAGCTGTTTTTT
TRBJ2-2,TRBV4-1,NA,few,CASSQDSRGTGELFF,TGCGCCAGCAGCCAGGACTCAAGAGGAACCGGGGAGCTGTTTTTT
TRBJ1-1,TRBV7-2,NA,NA,CASSQLRGETEAFF,TGTGCCAGCAGCCAGTTAAGGGGAGAGACTGAAGCTTTCTTT
TRBJ1-2,TRBV4-3,NA,few,CASSPRYGEAYGYTF,TGCGCCAGCAGCCCAAGATACGGTGAGGCGTATGGCTACACCTTC
TRBJ2-7,TRBV7-2,NA,few,CASSSPPAGIYEQYF,TGTGCCAGCAGCTCCCCGCCCGCGGGAATCTACGAGCAGTACTTC
TRBJ1-1,TRBV10-3,NA,NA,CATRTGMNTEAFF,TGTGCCACACGGACGGGGATGAACACTGAAGCTTTCTTT
TRBJ2-3,TRBV7-8,NA,many,CASSLGPVGWGSTDTQYF,TGTGCCAGCAGCTTAGGACCCGTGGGCTGGGGTAGCACAGATACGCAGTATTTT
TRBJ1-5,TRBV28,NA,NA,CASRGGTYSNQPQHF,TGTGCCAGCCGGGGGGGGACATATAGCAATCAGCCCCAGCATTTT
TRBJ1-1,TRBV6-2/TRBV6-3,NA,NA,CASTPGPTFYTEAFF,TGTGCCAGCACTCCGGGACCCACCTTTTACACTGAAGCTTTCTTT
TRBJ2-6,TRBV6-1,NA,many,CASSEQNSGANVLTF,TGTGCCAGCAGTGAACAGAACTCTGGGGCCAACGTCCTGACTTTC
TRBJ1-3,TRBV5-6,NA,few,CASSLVGHGNTIYF,TGTGCCAGCAGCTTGGTAGGACACGGAAACACCATATATTTT
TRBJ2-2,TRBV5-8,TRBD2,many,CASSIPGLARLKNTGELFF,TGTGCCAGCAGCATACCGGGACTAGCGAGGCTGAAGAACACCGGGGAGCTGTTTTTT